The next 21 T cell receptor beta chains were all read from a single sample in a study of response to subunit inactivated influenza vaccine. TCRdb reanalysed the RT-PCR reads using MiXCR and keeps one entry per CDR3 protein. The sample holds roughly 290,000 distinct CDR3 sequences, 20% to 25% seen once. Material: PBMCs from blood, obtained 21 months after vaccination. Every receptor here comes from a man aged 45 to 75 who received an inactivated influenza vaccine.

V and J are TRBV20-1 and TRBJ2-1; 7 positions agree with TRBD2. The CDR3 has 16 amino acids. The germline V gene encodes CDR1 DFQATT and CDR2 SNEGSKA (reference sequence). J was trimmed by 4 bases and V by 6 bases; bases with no gene match: 15. This chain's CDR3 is CSAFGAGDGDYNEQFF. The DNA for the CDR3 is TGCAGTGCATTCGGTGCGGGGGATGGTGATTACAATGAGCAGTTCTTC.

This clonotype was found a few times. The chain employs TRBV15 and TRBJ1-2; D is possibly TRBD1 (6 bases). CDR3 length equals 15 residues. V lost 0 bases to trimming and J lost 7 bases, with 15 bases between them. Germline CDR1 reads LNHNV; CDR2 reads YYDKDF (reference sequence). CDR3 DNA: TGTGCCACCAGCAGAGATCCACAGGGCGGTGGTGGCTACACCTTC. The encoded protein is CATSRDPQGGGGYTF.

The chain has TRBV19 and TRBJ1-5; TRBD1 matches 7 bases. Trimming took 8 bases from V and 0 from J; bases not matched to a gene: 13. Per germline, CDR1 LNHDA and CDR2 SQIVND (reference sequence). The CDR3 runs to 17 residues. CDR3 DNA: TGTGCCAGTCGCTTCCGGGACAGTAGCTATAGCAATCAGCCCCAGCATTTT. It codes for CASRFRDSSYSNQPQHF.

This clonotype came up a few times. This chain uses TRBV29-1 with TRBJ2-3, with 11 positions matching TRBD2. V was pared by 6 bases and J by 5 bases, with 4 bases of the junction left unmatched. The CDR3 spans 13 residues. Per germline, CDR1 SQVTM and CDR2 ANQGSEA. The CDR3 DNA reads as TGCAGCGTCGGACTAGCGGGCCGAGATACGCAGTATTTT. It specifies CSVGLAGRDTQYF.

The rearrangement uses TRBV12-3 or TRBV12-4 and TRBJ2-1, with D unresolved. The V and J ends lost 6 bases and 1 base respectively, with 16 bases between them. The CDR3 extends over 16 amino acids. CDR3: CASSSFDPGSYNEQFF. For the CDR3, the DNA is TGTGCCAGCAGCTCATTCGACCCTGGGTCCTACAATGAGCAGTTCTTC.

V and J are TRBV7-9 and TRBJ1-1; 9 nucleotides match TRBD1. CDR1 and CDR2 (germline): SEHNR, FQNEAQ (reference sequence). The CDR3 is 17 amino acids. V shed 4 bases and J 4 bases; nucleotides not matched to a gene: 13. The chain's CDR3 is CASSSTGGLKGGTEAFF. DNA of the CDR3: TGTGCCAGCAGCTCCACAGGGGGCCTAAAGGGGGGCACTGAAGCTTTCTTT.

This clonotype was detected many times. The chain combines TRBV20-1 with TRBJ1-3; TRBD1 might be the D (5 bases). Trimming shortened V by 0 bases and J by 2 bases, and 14 bases separated the two germline ends. CDR3 length: 16 amino acids. Germline loops: CDR1 DFQATT, CDR2 SNEGSKA (reference sequence). This chain's CDR3 is CSARDPRRGAGNTIYF. CDR3 DNA sequence: TGCAGTGCTAGAGACCCCCGGCGGGGCGCTGGAAACACCATATATTTT.

This chain connects TRBV5-6 to TRBJ2-2; TRBD2 might be the D (5 bases). The CDR3 is 15 residues long. With 4 bases removed from V and 2 bases from J, the gap between germline ends came to 12 bases. Germline values: CDR1 SGHDT, CDR2 YYEEEE. The chain's CDR3 is CASSLPTGNTGELFF. DNA of the CDR3: TGTGCCAGCAGCCTTCCCACGGGAAACACCGGGGAGCTGTTTTTT.

V usage is TRBV5-1 and J usage is TRBJ2-3, with TRBD2 identical over 9 bases. CDR1 SGHRS and CDR2 YFSETQ come from the germline V gene. Unmatched junction bases numbered 7, after V lost 2 bases and J lost 6 bases. The CDR3 spans 15 residues. CDR3 bases: TGCGCCAGCAGCTTAGGCCTAGCGGGAATTGATACGCAGTATTTT. This gives the protein CASSLGLAGIDTQYF.

The gene calls are TRBV5-1 and TRBJ1-2; 9 positions match TRBD1. CDR3 length: 16 amino acids. CDR1 is SGHRS and CDR2 is YFSETQ in the germline V gene. V trimming: 4 bases; J trimming: 4 bases; junction bases outside the gene matches: 11. CDR3 sequence reads: CASSAGTGTSGYGYTF. The CDR3 DNA sequence: TGCGCCAGCAGCGCCGGGACAGGGACATCGGGCTATGGCTACACCTTC.

V and J are TRBV6-1 and TRBJ2-5; 9 bases agree with TRBD1. V lost 5 bases to trimming and J lost 2 bases; unmatched junction nucleotides: 9. This CDR3 has 16 amino acids. CDR1 and CDR2 from the germline V gene are MNHNS and SASEGT. CDR3 protein: CASSPWTGVGQETQYF. The CDR3 coding sequence is TGTGCCAGCAGTCCCTGGACAGGGGTTGGACAAGAGACCCAGTACTTC.

This clonotype came up a few times. The chain uses TRBV10-3 and TRBJ1-5, with D perhaps matching TRBD1 (6 bases). The CDR3 extends over 13 amino acids. Deletions cut 6 bases from V and 3 bases from J, with 9 bases between. Germline V gene lookup returns CDR1 ENHRY and CDR2 SYGVKD. In nucleotides, the CDR3 is TGTGCCATCAGGAACAGGGACAATCAGCCCCAGCATTTT. Its translation: CAIRNRDNQPQHF.

The chain recombines TRBV4-3 with TRBJ2-7; no reliable D call. The CDR3 runs to 13 residues. Germline-derived CDR1 and CDR2 are LGHNA and YSLEER. V lost 0 bases and J 7 bases, leaving 10 bases between the germline ends. Written as DNA, the CDR3 is TGCGCCAGCAGCCAAGATCAGTACATGGAGCAGTACTTC. This encodes CASSQDQYMEQYF.

V usage is TRBV12-3 or TRBV12-4 and J usage is TRBJ1-3, with a weak D call TRBD1 (5 bases). Trimming shortened V by 5 bases and J by 1 base, and 12 bases separated the two germline ends. This CDR3 is built from 15 residues. This CDR3 is CASSGGTFSGNTIYF. CDR3 DNA sequence: TGTGCCAGCAGTGGCGGGACTTTTTCTGGAAACACCATATATTTT.

In this sample, this clonotype turned up a few times. The V gene is TRBV5-1, the J gene TRBJ1-2; 7 bases match TRBD1. CDR1 is SGHRS, CDR2 YFSETQ, per germline. The ends lost 5 bases at V and 7 bases at J; junction bases unmatched: 8. The CDR3 is made up of 13 amino acids. Here the CDR3 reads CASRRQGDSGYTF. Here the CDR3 DNA reads TGCGCCAGCAGGCGACAGGGTGACTCTGGCTACACCTTC.

This clonotype was seen only once. The V and J genes are TRBV7-2 and TRBJ1-2; 11 positions agree with TRBD1. Germline-derived CDR1 and CDR2 are SGHTA and FQGNSA. The CDR3 covers 16 residues. With V trimmed by 5 bases and J by 4 bases, 9 bases remained unmatched. DNA of the CDR3: TGTGCCAGCAGCCACAAGGGACAGGGGGGCGGCTATGGCTACACCTTC. Its protein is CASSHKGQGGGYGYTF.

This chain links TRBV2 with TRBJ1-2; D gene unclear. Trimming took 6 bases from V and 0 from J, leaving 20 bases between them. This CDR3 contains 17 residues. Germline V lookup: CDR1 SNHLY, CDR2 FYNNEI. CDR3 DNA sequence: TGTGCCAGCAGCGCTAGTTTCCTGGGGTATGCTAACTATGGCTACACCTTC. It translates to CASSASFLGYANYGYTF.

V usage is TRBV12-3 or TRBV12-4 and J usage is TRBJ1-1; D is undetermined. With 5 bases removed from V and 1 base from J, the gap between germline ends came to 14 bases. This CDR3 has 15 amino acids. The CDR3 loop is CASSPSAVGNTEAFF. Written as DNA, the CDR3 is TGTGCCAGCAGTCCGTCGGCCGTGGGGAACACTGAAGCTTTCTTT.

The V call is TRBV5-1, the J call TRBJ2-3; 16 bases align to TRBD2. Germline-derived CDR1 and CDR2 are SGHRS and YFSETQ. With 4 bases clipped from V and 6 bases from J, the junction kept 5 bases outside the gene matches. The CDR3 is 16 amino acids. The CDR3 DNA sequence: TGCGCCAGCAGCACCGGGACTAGCGGGGGGGCGGATACGCAGTATTTT. Residues: CASSTGTSGGADTQYF.

The gene calls are TRBV7-2 and TRBJ1-6, with D perhaps matching TRBD1 (5 bases). Trimming took off 1 base at V and 7 bases at J, with 11 bases between the two ends. The germline V gene encodes CDR1 SGHTA and CDR2 FQGNSA. This CDR3 has 15 amino acids. Here the CDR3 DNA reads TGTGCCAGCAGCTTAGTATCAGGGTACAATTCACCCCTCCACTTT. Its translation: CASSLVSGYNSPLHF.

This clonotype came up a few times. The J gene is TRBJ2-7, the V gene TRBV4-3; D is tentatively TRBD1 or TRBD2 (5 bases each). Deletions cut 0 bases from V and 3 bases from J, with 9 bases between. The CDR3 runs to 14 residues. From germline, CDR1 is LGHNA and CDR2 YSLEER. The chain's CDR3 is CASSQDRGVYEQYF. Written as DNA, the CDR3 is TGCGCCAGCAGCCAAGATAGGGGAGTCTACGAGCAGTACTTC.